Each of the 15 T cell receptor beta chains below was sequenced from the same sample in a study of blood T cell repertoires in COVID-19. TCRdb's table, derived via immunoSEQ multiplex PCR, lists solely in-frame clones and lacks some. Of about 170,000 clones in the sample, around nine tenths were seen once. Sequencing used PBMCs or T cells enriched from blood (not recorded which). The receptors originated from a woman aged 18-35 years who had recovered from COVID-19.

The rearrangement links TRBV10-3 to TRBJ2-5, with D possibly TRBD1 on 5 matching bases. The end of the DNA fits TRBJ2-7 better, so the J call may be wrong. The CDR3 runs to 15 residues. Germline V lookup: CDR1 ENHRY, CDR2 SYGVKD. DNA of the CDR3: TGTGCCATCAGTGAGTCTCAGGGAATCCATGCCGAGCAGTACTTC. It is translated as CAISESQGIHAEQYF.

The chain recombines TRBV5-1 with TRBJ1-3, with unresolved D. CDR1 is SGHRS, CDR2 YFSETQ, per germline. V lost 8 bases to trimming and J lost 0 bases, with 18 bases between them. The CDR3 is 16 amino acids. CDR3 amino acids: CASRPSDSDSGNTIYF. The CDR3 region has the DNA TGCGCCAGTCGCCCCTCGGACTCCGACTCTGGAAACACCATATATTTT.

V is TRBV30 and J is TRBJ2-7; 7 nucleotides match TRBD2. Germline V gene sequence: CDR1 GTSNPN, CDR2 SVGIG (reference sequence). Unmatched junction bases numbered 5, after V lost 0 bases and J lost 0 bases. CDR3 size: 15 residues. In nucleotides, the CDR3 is TGTGCCTGGAGTGTACGGGTAGCGGGCTCCTACGAGCAGTACTTC. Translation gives CAWSVRVAGSYEQYF.

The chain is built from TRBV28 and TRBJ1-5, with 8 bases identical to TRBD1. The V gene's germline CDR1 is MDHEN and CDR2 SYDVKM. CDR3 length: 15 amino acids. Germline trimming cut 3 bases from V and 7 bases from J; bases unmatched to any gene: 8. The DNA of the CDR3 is TGTGCCAGCAGTTTCTCAGGGGGCGGGGGACAGCCCCAGCATTTT. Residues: CASSFSGGGGQPQHF.

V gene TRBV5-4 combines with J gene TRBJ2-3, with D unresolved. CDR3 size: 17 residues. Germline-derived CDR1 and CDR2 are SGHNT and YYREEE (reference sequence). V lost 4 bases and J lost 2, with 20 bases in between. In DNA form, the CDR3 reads TGTGCCAGCAGCCCTATTACGAACACCGGAGACACAGATACGCAGTATTTT. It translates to CASSPITNTGDTDTQYF.

The DNA of the CDR3 is TGTGCCAGCAGCTTAAGACCCGGGACTAGCGGGAGTCCTTCCTACGAGCAGTACTTC. Translating gives CASSLRPGTSGSPSYEQYF. The chain uses TRBV7-2 and TRBJ2-7; TRBD2 matches 14 bases. The J segment lost 1 base and the V segment lost 2 bases, leaving 10 bases of the junction unmatched. Germline CDR1 reads SGHTA; CDR2 reads FQGNSA. The CDR3 length is 19 residues.

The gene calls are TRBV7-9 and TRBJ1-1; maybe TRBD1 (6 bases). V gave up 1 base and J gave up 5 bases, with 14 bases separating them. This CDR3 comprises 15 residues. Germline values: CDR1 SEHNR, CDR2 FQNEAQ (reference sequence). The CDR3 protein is CASSLGHRVWTEAFF. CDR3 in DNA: TGTGCCAGCAGCTTAGGGCACAGGGTCTGGACTGAAGCTTTCTTT.

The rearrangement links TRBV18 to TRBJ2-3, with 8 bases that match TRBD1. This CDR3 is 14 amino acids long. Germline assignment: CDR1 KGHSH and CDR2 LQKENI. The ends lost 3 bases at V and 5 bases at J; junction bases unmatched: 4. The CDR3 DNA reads TGTGCCAGCTCACCCCCGACAGGGGAAGATACGCAGTATTTT. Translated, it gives CASSPPTGEDTQYF.

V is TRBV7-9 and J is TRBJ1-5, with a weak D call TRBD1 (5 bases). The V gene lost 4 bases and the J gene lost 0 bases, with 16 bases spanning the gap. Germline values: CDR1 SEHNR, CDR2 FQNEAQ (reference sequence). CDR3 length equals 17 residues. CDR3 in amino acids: CASSSKAGPLSNQPQHF. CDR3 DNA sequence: TGTGCCAGCAGCTCCAAGGCAGGGCCCCTTAGCAATCAGCCCCAGCATTTT.

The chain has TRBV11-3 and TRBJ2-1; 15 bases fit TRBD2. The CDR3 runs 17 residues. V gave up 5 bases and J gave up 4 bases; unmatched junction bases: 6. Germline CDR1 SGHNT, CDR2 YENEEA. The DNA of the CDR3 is TGTGCCAGCAGCCCTCCCGGGACTAGCGGGAGGTACAATGAGCAGTTCTTC. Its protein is CASSPPGTSGRYNEQFF.

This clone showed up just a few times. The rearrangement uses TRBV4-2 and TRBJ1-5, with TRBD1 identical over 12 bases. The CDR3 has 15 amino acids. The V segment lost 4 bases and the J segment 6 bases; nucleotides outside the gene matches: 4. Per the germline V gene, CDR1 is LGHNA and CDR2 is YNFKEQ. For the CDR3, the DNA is TGTGCCAGCAGCCGGGACAGGGGGCCAGGTCAGCCCCAGCATTTT. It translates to CASSRDRGPGQPQHF.

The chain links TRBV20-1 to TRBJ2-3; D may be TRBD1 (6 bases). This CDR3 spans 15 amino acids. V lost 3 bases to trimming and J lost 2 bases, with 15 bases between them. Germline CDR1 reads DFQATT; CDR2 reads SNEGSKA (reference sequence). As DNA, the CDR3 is TGCAGTGCTAGTCCGGGACAACTTTTCACAGATACGCAGTATTTT. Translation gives CSASPGQLFTDTQYF.

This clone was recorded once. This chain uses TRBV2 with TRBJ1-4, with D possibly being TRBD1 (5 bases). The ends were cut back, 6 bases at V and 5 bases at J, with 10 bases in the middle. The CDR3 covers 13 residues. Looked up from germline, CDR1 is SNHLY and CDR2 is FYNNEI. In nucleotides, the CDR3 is TGTGCCAGCAGGGCAGGGCTGAATGAAAAACTGTTTTTT. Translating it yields CASRAGLNEKLFF.

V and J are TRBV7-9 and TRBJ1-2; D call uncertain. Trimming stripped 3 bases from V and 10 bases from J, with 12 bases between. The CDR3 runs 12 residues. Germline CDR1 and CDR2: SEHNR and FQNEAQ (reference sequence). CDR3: CASSFQTEDYTF. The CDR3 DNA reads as TGTGCCAGCAGCTTCCAGACCGAGGACTACACCTTC.

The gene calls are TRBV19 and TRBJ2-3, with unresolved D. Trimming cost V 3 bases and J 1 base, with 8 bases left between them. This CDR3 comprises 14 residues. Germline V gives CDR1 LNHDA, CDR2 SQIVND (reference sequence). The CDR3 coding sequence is TGTGCCAGTAGTATTTTGAGCGGCACAGATACGCAGTATTTT. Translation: CASSILSGTDTQYF.